The rows below give T cell receptor beta chains drawn from one sample of a study of sequential checkpoint blockade in melanoma. The repertoire was sequenced with immunoSEQ multiplex PCR; TCRdb's copy has only in-frame clones and lacks some. The sample has 15,000 to 20,000 clones, about 28% seen once. The source was tumor tissue (inferred from file names), collected from a patient given nivolumab and ipilimumab in sequence. All receptors come from a human donor with melanoma. Each CDR3 is given with its conserved first and last residue. Each record gives: clone size, D gene, V gene, J gene, CDR3 protein, CDR3 DNA. A D gene is named only where the DNA matches it firmly. Not all rows give a size; the values are once, few, many and, for expanded clones, a class.

abundance: .
d_gene: TRBD1
v_gene: TRBV18
j_gene: TRBJ1-1
CDR3aa: CASSPQDRAGEAFF
CDR3nt: TGTGCCAGCTCACCACAGGACAGGGCAGGTGAAGCTTTCTTT

abundance: .
d_gene: TRBD2
v_gene: TRBV7-2
j_gene: TRBJ2-3
CDR3aa: CASSFNLGTSGADTQYF
CDR3nt: TGTGCCAGCAGCTTCAACCTCGGGACTAGCGGAGCTGATACGCAGTATTTT

abundance: few
d_gene: .
v_gene: TRBV1
j_gene: TRBJ1-2
CDR3aa: CASSFRDREGYTF
CDR3nt: TGCGCCAGCAGCTTCCGGGACAGGGAGGGCTACACCTTC

abundance: many
d_gene: .
v_gene: TRBV6-8
j_gene: TRBJ1-1
CDR3aa: CASSRLDKTEAFF
CDR3nt: TGTGCCAGCAGCCGACTCGATAAGACTGAAGCTTTCTTT

abundance: .
d_gene: TRBD1
v_gene: TRBV28
j_gene: TRBJ2-4
CDR3aa: CASSSGGGIQYF
CDR3nt: TGTGCCAGCAGTTCAGGGGGTGGAATTCAGTACTTC

abundance: many
d_gene: .
v_gene: TRBV6-8
j_gene: TRBJ2-6
CDR3aa: CASSAGPGANVLTF
CDR3nt: TGTGCCAGCAGTGCGGGGCCTGGGGCCAACGTCCTGACTTTC

abundance: .
d_gene: .
v_gene: TRBV12-5
j_gene: TRBJ1-2
CDR3aa: CASGLFPGANYGYTF
CDR3nt: TGTGCTAGTGGTTTGTTTCCAGGGGCAAACTATGGCTACACCTTC

abundance: .
d_gene: TRBD2
v_gene: TRBV11-3
j_gene: TRBJ2-3
CDR3aa: CASSPSSRGRDTDTQYF
CDR3nt: TGTGCCAGCAGCCCGAGTTCGCGGGGGAGAGACACAGATACGCAGTATTTT

abundance: .
d_gene: .
v_gene: TRBV19
j_gene: TRBJ1-5
CDR3aa: CASSLRGGYGQPQHF
CDR3nt: TGTGCCAGTAGCCTGAGGGGAGGATACGGTCAGCCCCAGCATTTT

abundance: .
d_gene: TRBD1
v_gene: TRBV19
j_gene: TRBJ2-7
CDR3aa: CASNSDRGLREQYF
CDR3nt: TGTGCCAGTAACTCGGACAGGGGGCTCCGCGAGCAGTACTTC

abundance: few
d_gene: TRBD1
v_gene: TRBV28
j_gene: TRBJ1-1
CDR3aa: CASSPISARGPSGTEAFF
CDR3nt: TGTGCCAGCAGTCCCATATCCGCCAGGGGGCCATCAGGCACTGAAGCTTTCTTT

abundance: many
d_gene: .
v_gene: TRBV11-3
j_gene: TRBJ1-3
CDR3aa: CASSLGESSGNTIYF
CDR3nt: TGTGCCAGCAGCTTGGGGGAGAGCTCTGGAAACACCATATATTTT

abundance: .
d_gene: .
v_gene: TRBV10-2
j_gene: TRBJ2-1
CDR3aa: CASSESMRQVGDEQFF
CDR3nt: TGCGCCAGCAGTGAGTCGATGCGCCAAGTGGGAGATGAGCAGTTCTTC

abundance: .
d_gene: TRBD1
v_gene: TRBV19
j_gene: TRBJ1-5
CDR3aa: CASSTAPQGGQPQHF
CDR3nt: TGTGCCAGTAGTACAGCGCCACAGGGGGGGCAGCCCCAGCATTTT

abundance: many
d_gene: .
v_gene: TRBV11-3
j_gene: TRBJ2-6
CDR3aa: CASEEGGLNSGANVLTF
CDR3nt: TGTGCCAGCGAGGAGGGGGGCCTGAACTCTGGGGCCAACGTCCTGACTTTC

abundance: .
d_gene: .
v_gene: TRBV18
j_gene: TRBJ1-5
CDR3aa: CASSPKGQPQHF
CDR3nt: TGTGCCAGCTCACCCAAGGGTCAGCCCCAGCATTTT

abundance: many
d_gene: .
v_gene: TRBV6-8
j_gene: TRBJ1-2
CDR3aa: CASTSAKGGYTF
CDR3nt: TGTGCCAGCACCAGCGCAAAGGGTGGCTACACCTTC

abundance: few
d_gene: TRBD2
v_gene: TRBV14
j_gene: TRBJ2-3
CDR3aa: CASSQLAGGGDTQYF
CDR3nt: TGTGCCAGCAGCCAATTAGCGGGGGGCGGAGATACGCAGTATTTT

abundance: .
d_gene: TRBD1
v_gene: TRBV11-3
j_gene: TRBJ1-5
CDR3aa: CASSLWTGSNQPQHF
CDR3nt: TGTGCCAGCAGTCTCTGGACAGGATCCAATCAGCCCCAGCATTTT

abundance: few
d_gene: .
v_gene: TRBV9
j_gene: TRBJ2-7
CDR3aa: CASSPRGASESYEQYF
CDR3nt: TGTGCCAGCAGCCCTAGGGGGGCTAGCGAATCCTACGAGCAGTACTTC

abundance: .
d_gene: TRBD1
v_gene: TRBV6-8
j_gene: TRBJ1-5
CDR3aa: CASSSRDRGQPQHF
CDR3nt: TGTGCCAGCAGTTCCCGGGACAGGGGCCAGCCCCAGCATTTT

abundance: .
d_gene: .
v_gene: TRBV18
j_gene: TRBJ1-5
CDR3aa: CASSPADNQPQHF
CDR3nt: TGTGCCAGCTCACCAGCGGATAATCAGCCCCAGCATTTT

abundance: few
d_gene: TRBD1
v_gene: TRBV30
j_gene: TRBJ1-5
CDR3aa: CAWSPGQGRNQPQHF
CDR3nt: TGTGCCTGGAGTCCAGGACAGGGACGCAATCAGCCCCAGCATTTT

abundance: .
d_gene: TRBD1
v_gene: TRBV10-2
j_gene: TRBJ1-5
CDR3aa: CASILSRRQGERNQPQHF
CDR3nt: TGCGCCAGCATCCTGAGCCGGAGACAGGGGGAACGCAATCAGCCCCAGCATTTT

abundance: .
d_gene: .
v_gene: TRBV5-1
j_gene: TRBJ1-1
CDR3aa: CASSLARDFMNTEAFF
CDR3nt: TGCGCCAGCAGCTTGGCCAGGGATTTTATGAACACTGAAGCTTTCTTT

abundance: few
d_gene: TRBD1
v_gene: TRBV11-3
j_gene: TRBJ1-5
CDR3aa: CASSTSGTDSNQPQHF
CDR3nt: TGTGCCAGCAGCACCTCCGGGACAGATAGCAATCAGCCCCAGCATTTT

abundance: few
d_gene: TRBD2
v_gene: TRBV28
j_gene: TRBJ2-2
CDR3aa: CASSLRLAGPRTGELFF
CDR3nt: TGTGCCAGCAGTTTAAGGCTAGCGGGCCCGAGGACCGGGGAGCTGTTTTTT

abundance: few
d_gene: .
v_gene: TRBV4-1
j_gene: TRBJ2-2
CDR3aa: CASSQVNLVATGELFF
CDR3nt: TGCGCCAGCAGCCAAGTCAATCTAGTCGCCACCGGGGAGCTGTTTTTT

abundance: .
d_gene: .
v_gene: TRBV6-8
j_gene: TRBJ1-1
CDR3aa: CASSEPGLNTEAFF
CDR3nt: TGTGCCAGCAGTGAGCCGGGCTTAAACACTGAAGCTTTCTTT

abundance: medium-sized
d_gene: .
v_gene: TRBV6-8
j_gene: TRBJ2-2
CDR3aa: CASGTNTGELFF
CDR3nt: TGTGCCAGCGGGACGAACACCGGGGAGCTGTTTTTT

abundance: once
d_gene: TRBD1
v_gene: TRBV29-1
j_gene: TRBJ2-2
CDR3aa: CSVGGQMNTGELFF
CDR3nt: TGCAGCGTTGGGGGACAGATGAACACCGGGGAGCTGTTTTTT

abundance: few
d_gene: TRBD2
v_gene: TRBV6-8
j_gene: TRBJ2-7
CDR3aa: CASSTRLAGGKYEQYF
CDR3nt: TGTGCCAGCAGTACAAGACTAGCGGGAGGGAAGTACGAGCAGTACTTC

abundance: many
d_gene: .
v_gene: TRBV7-1
j_gene: TRBJ1-1
CDR3aa: CASSLTLDGNTEAFF
CDR3nt: TGTGCCAGCAGCTTAACACTGGATGGGAACACTGAAGCTTTCTTT

abundance: few
d_gene: TRBD1
v_gene: TRBV6-8
j_gene: TRBJ2-3
CDR3aa: CASSYAQGPRDTQYF
CDR3nt: TGTGCCAGCAGTTACGCACAGGGGCCTCGAGATACGCAGTATTTT

abundance: .
d_gene: .
v_gene: TRBV18
j_gene: TRBJ2-7
CDR3aa: CASSPRTGSSYEQYF
CDR3nt: TGTGCCAGCTCACCTAGGACGGGGAGCTCCTACGAGCAGTACTTC

abundance: few
d_gene: .
v_gene: TRBV11-3
j_gene: TRBJ1-2
CDR3aa: CASSLGQANYGYTF
CDR3nt: TGTGCCAGCAGCTTGGGGCAGGCTAACTATGGCTACACCTTC

abundance: few
d_gene: TRBD1
v_gene: TRBV9
j_gene: TRBJ2-3
CDR3aa: CASSATGTGGDTQYF
CDR3nt: TGTGCCAGCAGCGCCACCGGGACAGGAGGAGATACGCAGTATTTT

abundance: few
d_gene: .
v_gene: TRBV11-3
j_gene: TRBJ2-3
CDR3aa: CASSLAGRDGDTQYF
CDR3nt: TGTGCCAGCAGCTTGGCCGGGCGGGACGGAGATACGCAGTATTTT

abundance: .
d_gene: .
v_gene: TRBV4-1
j_gene: TRBJ2-2
CDR3aa: CASSYREAGELFF
CDR3nt: TGCGCCAGCTCGTACAGGGAGGCCGGGGAGCTGTTTTTT

abundance: many
d_gene: TRBD1
v_gene: TRBV11-3
j_gene: TRBJ1-1
CDR3aa: CASSPLTTGDTEAFF
CDR3nt: TGTGCCAGCAGCCCACTAACAACAGGGGACACTGAAGCTTTCTTT

abundance: few
d_gene: .
v_gene: TRBV18
j_gene: TRBJ2-1
CDR3aa: CASSPNSLASYNEQFF
CDR3nt: TGTGCCAGCTCACCAAACTCCCTGGCCTCATACAATGAGCAGTTCTTC

abundance: few
d_gene: .
v_gene: TRBV23-1
j_gene: TRBJ2-7
CDR3aa: CASSQEQGSSYEQYF
CDR3nt: TGCGCCAGCAGCCAAGAACAGGGTAGCTCCTACGAGCAGTACTTC

abundance: .
d_gene: .
v_gene: TRBV5-1
j_gene: TRBJ1-5
CDR3aa: CASSLSGASNQPQHF
CDR3nt: TGCGCCAGCAGCTTGTCCGGGGCCAGCAATCAGCCCCAGCATTTT

abundance: few
d_gene: TRBD1
v_gene: TRBV18
j_gene: TRBJ1-5
CDR3aa: CASSFSDRGANGNQPQHF
CDR3nt: TGTGCCAGCTCATTCTCGGACAGGGGGGCAAATGGCAATCAGCCCCAGCATTTT

abundance: .
d_gene: .
v_gene: TRBV11-3
j_gene: TRBJ1-2
CDR3aa: CASSPGTGTSNYGYTF
CDR3nt: TGTGCCAGCAGCCCGGGAACCGGGACCTCTAACTATGGCTACACCTTC

abundance: .
d_gene: TRBD2
v_gene: TRBV5-1
j_gene: TRBJ2-3
CDR3aa: CASSLGTSGGTDMQYF
CDR3nt: TGCGCCAGCAGCCTGGGGACTAGCGGGGGCACAGATATGCAGTATTTT

abundance: many
d_gene: .
v_gene: TRBV11-3
j_gene: TRBJ2-1
CDR3aa: CASSTINGYNEQFF
CDR3nt: TGTGCCAGCAGCACTATCAACGGATACAATGAGCAGTTCTTC

abundance: .
d_gene: .
v_gene: TRBV30
j_gene: TRBJ1-1
CDR3aa: CAWRTGNTEAFF
CDR3nt: TGTGCCTGGAGGACAGGGAACACTGAAGCTTTCTTT

abundance: few
d_gene: .
v_gene: TRBV9
j_gene: TRBJ2-7
CDR3aa: CANSRWGYEQYF
CDR3nt: TGTGCAAACTCCCGATGGGGCTACGAGCAGTACTTC

abundance: few
d_gene: .
v_gene: TRBV23-1
j_gene: TRBJ1-5
CDR3aa: CASSQDYARDSYSNQPQHF
CDR3nt: TGCGCCAGCAGCCAAGATTATGCCAGGGACTCTTATAGCAATCAGCCCCAGCATTTT

abundance: few
d_gene: .
v_gene: TRBV9
j_gene: TRBJ2-2
CDR3aa: CATSTRGSGSGELFF
CDR3nt: TGTGCCACATCCACCCGGGGGAGTGGGTCCGGGGAGCTGTTTTTT

abundance: .
d_gene: TRBD2
v_gene: TRBV16
j_gene: TRBJ2-1
CDR3aa: CASSQRLAGVTPRNEQFF
CDR3nt: TGTGCCAGCAGCCAGAGGCTAGCGGGAGTCACCCCGAGGAATGAGCAGTTCTTC

abundance: medium-sized
d_gene: .
v_gene: TRBV6-8
j_gene: TRBJ1-1
CDR3aa: CASSEGFMVEAFF
CDR3nt: TGTGCCAGCAGTGAGGGGTTTATGGTTGAAGCTTTCTTT

abundance: .
d_gene: .
v_gene: TRBV5-1
j_gene: TRBJ2-7
CDR3aa: CASKFRGGLSYEQYF
CDR3nt: TGCGCCAGCAAATTTCGGGGAGGACTCTCCTACGAGCAGTACTTC

abundance: .
d_gene: .
v_gene: TRBV14
j_gene: TRBJ2-1
CDR3aa: CASSQVGGYNEQFF
CDR3nt: TGTGCCAGCAGCCAAGTGGGAGGCTACAATGAGCAGTTCTTC

abundance: few
d_gene: .
v_gene: TRBV27
j_gene: TRBJ1-2
CDR3aa: CASSFAGSNRGYTF
CDR3nt: TGTGCCAGCAGTTTTGCGGGGTCAAACAGGGGCTACACCTTC

abundance: .
d_gene: .
v_gene: TRBV11-3
j_gene: TRBJ1-3
CDR3aa: CASSLGHSGNTIYF
CDR3nt: TGTGCCAGCAGCTTAGGACACTCTGGAAACACCATATATTTT